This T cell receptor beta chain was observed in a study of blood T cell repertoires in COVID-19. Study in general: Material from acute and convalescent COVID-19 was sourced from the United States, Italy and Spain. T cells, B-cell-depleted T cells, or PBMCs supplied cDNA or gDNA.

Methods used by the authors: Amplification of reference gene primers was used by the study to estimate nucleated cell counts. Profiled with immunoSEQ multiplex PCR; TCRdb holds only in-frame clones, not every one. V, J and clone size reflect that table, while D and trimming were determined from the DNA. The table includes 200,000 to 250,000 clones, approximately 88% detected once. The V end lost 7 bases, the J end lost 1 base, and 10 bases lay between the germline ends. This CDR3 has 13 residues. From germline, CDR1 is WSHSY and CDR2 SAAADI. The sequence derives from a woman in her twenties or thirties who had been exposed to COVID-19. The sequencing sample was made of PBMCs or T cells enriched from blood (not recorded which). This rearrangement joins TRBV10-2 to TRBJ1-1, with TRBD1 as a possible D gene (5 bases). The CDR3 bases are TGCGCCAGCAAATCTACAGGGAACACTGAAGCTTTCTTT. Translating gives CASKSTGNTEAFF.